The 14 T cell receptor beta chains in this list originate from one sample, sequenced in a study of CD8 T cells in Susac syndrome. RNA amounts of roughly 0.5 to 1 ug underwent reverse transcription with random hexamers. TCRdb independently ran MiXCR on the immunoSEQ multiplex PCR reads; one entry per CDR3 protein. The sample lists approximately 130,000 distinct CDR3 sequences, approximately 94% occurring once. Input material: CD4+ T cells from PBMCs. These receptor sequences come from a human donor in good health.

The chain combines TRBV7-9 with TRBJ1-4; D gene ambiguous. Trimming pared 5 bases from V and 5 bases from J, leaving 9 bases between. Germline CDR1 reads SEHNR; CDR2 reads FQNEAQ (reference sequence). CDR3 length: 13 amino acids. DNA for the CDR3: TGTGCCAGCAGCCTGTGGGGAAATGAAAAACTGTTTTTT. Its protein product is CASSLWGNEKLFF.

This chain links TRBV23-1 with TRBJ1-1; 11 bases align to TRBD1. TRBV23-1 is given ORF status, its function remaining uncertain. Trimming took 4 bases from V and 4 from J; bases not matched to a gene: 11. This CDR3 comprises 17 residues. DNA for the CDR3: TGCGCCAGCAGTCCAGAAGTGGACAGGGGGCCTCCCACTGAAGCTTTCTTT. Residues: CASSPEVDRGPPTEAFF.

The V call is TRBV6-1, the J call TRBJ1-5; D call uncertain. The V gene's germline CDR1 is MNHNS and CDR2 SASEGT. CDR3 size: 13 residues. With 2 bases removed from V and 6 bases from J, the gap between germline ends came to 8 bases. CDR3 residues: CASSETLSQPQHF. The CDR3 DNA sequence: TGTGCCAGCAGTGAAACCCTTAGTCAGCCCCAGCATTTT.

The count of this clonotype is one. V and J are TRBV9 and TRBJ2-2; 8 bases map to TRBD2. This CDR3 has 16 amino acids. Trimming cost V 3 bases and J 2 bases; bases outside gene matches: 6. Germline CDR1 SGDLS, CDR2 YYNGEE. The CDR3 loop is CASSEWAGGNTGELFF. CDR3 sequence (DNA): TGTGCCAGCAGCGAATGGGCGGGGGGAAACACCGGGGAGCTGTTTTTT.

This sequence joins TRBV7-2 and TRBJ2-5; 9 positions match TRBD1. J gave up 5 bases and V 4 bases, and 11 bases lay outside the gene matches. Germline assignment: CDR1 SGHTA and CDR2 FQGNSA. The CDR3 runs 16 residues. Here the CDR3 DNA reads TGTGCCAGCAGCTCGCGGCCGACAGGGGGAATCGAGACCCAGTACTTC. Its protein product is CASSSRPTGGIETQYF.

The DNA for the CDR3 is TGCGCCAGCAGCCAAGGTCCACATGAGGCCCAGCATTTT. Translation gives CASSQGPHEAQHF. The J gene is TRBJ1-5, the V gene TRBV4-1, with D uncertain. V shed 1 base and J shed 11 bases, with 12 bases lying between them. Germline assignment: CDR1 MGHRA and CDR2 YSYEKL. The CDR3 runs 13 residues.

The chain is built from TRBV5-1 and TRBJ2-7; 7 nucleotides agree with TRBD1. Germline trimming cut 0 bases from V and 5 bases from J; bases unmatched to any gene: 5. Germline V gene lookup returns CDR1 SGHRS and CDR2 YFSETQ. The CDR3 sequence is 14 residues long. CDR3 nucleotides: TGCGCCAGCAGCTTGGAGGGGGCGAGGGACGAGCAGTACTTC. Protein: CASSLEGARDEQYF.

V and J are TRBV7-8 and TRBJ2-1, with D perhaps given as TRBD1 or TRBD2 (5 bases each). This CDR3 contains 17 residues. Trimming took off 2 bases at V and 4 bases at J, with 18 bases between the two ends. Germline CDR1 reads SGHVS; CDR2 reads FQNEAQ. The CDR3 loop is CASSLFLSGGAYNEQFF. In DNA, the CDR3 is TGTGCCAGCAGCTTATTCTTAAGTGGGGGAGCTTACAATGAGCAGTTCTTC.

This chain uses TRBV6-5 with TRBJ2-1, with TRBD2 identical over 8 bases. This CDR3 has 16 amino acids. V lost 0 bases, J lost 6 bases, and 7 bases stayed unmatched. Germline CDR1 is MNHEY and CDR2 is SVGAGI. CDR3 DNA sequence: TGTGCCAGCAGTTACTCGAGAACGGCGGGAGGCAATGAGCAGTTCTTC. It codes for CASSYSRTAGGNEQFF.

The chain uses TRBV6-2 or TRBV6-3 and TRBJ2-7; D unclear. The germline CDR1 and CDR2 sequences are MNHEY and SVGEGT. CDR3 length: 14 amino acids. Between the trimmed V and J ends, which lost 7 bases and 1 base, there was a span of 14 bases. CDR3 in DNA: TGTGCCAGCAAAAGCGCCGACAAGTCCTACGAGCAGTACTTC. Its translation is CASKSADKSYEQYF.

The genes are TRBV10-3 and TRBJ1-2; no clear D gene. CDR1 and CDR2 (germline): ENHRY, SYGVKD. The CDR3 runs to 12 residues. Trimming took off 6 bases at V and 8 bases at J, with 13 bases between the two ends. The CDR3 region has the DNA TGTGCCATCAGCCCCGAGTCGGGAGGCTACACCTTC. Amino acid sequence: CAISPESGGYTF.

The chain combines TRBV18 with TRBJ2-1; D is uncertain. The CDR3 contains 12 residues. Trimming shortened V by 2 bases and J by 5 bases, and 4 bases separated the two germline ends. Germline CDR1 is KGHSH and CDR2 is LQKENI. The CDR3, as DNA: TGTGCCAGCTCACCAGCGGACAATGAGCAGTTCTTC. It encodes CASSPADNEQFF.

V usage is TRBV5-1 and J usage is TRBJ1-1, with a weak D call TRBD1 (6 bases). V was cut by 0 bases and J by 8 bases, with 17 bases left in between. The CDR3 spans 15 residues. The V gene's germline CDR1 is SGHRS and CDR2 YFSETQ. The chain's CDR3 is CASSLVPGASSEAFF. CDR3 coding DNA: TGCGCCAGCAGCTTGGTGCCAGGGGCCTCCTCCGAAGCTTTCTTT.

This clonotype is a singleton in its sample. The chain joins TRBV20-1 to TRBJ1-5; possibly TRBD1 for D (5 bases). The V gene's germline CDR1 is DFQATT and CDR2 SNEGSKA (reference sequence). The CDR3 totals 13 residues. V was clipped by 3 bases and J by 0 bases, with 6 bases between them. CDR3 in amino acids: CSARGDSNQPQHF. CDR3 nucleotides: TGCAGTGCTAGGGGGGATAGCAATCAGCCCCAGCATTTT.